Following are 17 T cell receptor beta chains from one sample sequenced in a study of T cell repertoires in cytomegalovirus infection (dated by TCRdb to between 2018 and 2021). Sequencing instrument: Illumina HiSeq 1500. TCRdb applied fastp at Q25 and MiXCR to the public reads, then kept only in-frame beta chains. Rows with a matching CDR3 protein are joined into one entry that keeps the most common DNA and genes. Here the sample has some 590,000 distinct CDR3 sequences; 40% occur a single time. The leading ten clones occupy 48% of the sample. The meaning of the sample's treatment or condition label: in vitro stimulation with specific CMV peptide epitopes to enrich CMV-specific T cells. Antigen specificity for these receptors is unknown. The sequencing here drew on cultured PBMCs, taken from culture after CMV antigen stimulation. The source is a human donor in good health (CMV status not recorded). Some clones in this sample may be carry-over from other donors' samples.

The chain carries TRBV24-1 and TRBJ2-3; tentatively, D is TRBD2 (6 bases). The CDR3 has 15 residues. The germline CDR1 and CDR2 sequences are KGHDR and SFDVKD. V was shortened by 3 bases and J by 2 bases, with 11 bases between the two germline ends. CDR3 sequence (DNA): TGTGCCACCAGTGATCGGGGGACCCTCACAGATACGCAGTATTTT. It codes for CATSDRGTLTDTQYF.

The gene calls are TRBV11-2 and TRBJ2-7, with D possibly TRBD2 on 5 matching bases. CDR3 length equals 13 residues. V lost 5 bases, J lost 0 bases, and 8 bases lay in between. CDR1 and CDR2 from the germline V gene are SGHAT and FQNNGV. In DNA form, the CDR3 reads TGTGCCAGCAGCGACGGGAACTCCTACGAGCAGTACTTC. This gives the protein CASSDGNSYEQYF.

The J gene is TRBJ2-7, the V gene TRBV20-1; 12 bases match TRBD2. J gave up 7 bases and V 6 bases, and 7 bases lay outside the gene matches. The CDR3 is 13 amino acids. CDR1 and CDR2 (germline): DFQATT, SNEGSKA (reference sequence). In nucleotides, the CDR3 is TGCAGTGCGGCAGGACTAGCGGGGCGGGAGCAGTACTTC. It translates to CSAAGLAGREQYF.

This clonotype appeared a few times. The chain has TRBV7-9 and TRBJ2-3; 8 bases match TRBD2. V lost 6 bases to trimming and J lost 0 bases; unmatched junction nucleotides: 2. The CDR3 length is 14 residues. Germline CDR1 SEHNR, CDR2 FQNEAQ (reference sequence). This CDR3 is CASRSSGSTDTQYF. DNA for the CDR3: TGTGCCAGCAGGTCTAGCGGGAGCACAGATACGCAGTATTTT.

The table lists this clonotype with a few counts. The germline gene is not matched at one end of the junction; a read error may be the cause. The chain joins TRBV6-5 to TRBJ1-3; D not certain. The germline V gene encodes CDR1 MNHEY and CDR2 SVGAGI. The CDR3 sequence is 16 residues long. The CDR3 is CASTYSSGDSGNTIYF. Here the CDR3 DNA reads TGTGCCAGCACTTACTCATCCGGAGACTCTGGAAACACCATATATTTT.

In its sample, this clonotype was seen a few times. V is TRBV5-1 and J is TRBJ2-3, with D perhaps TRBD2 (6 bases). The ends were cut back, 0 bases at V and 3 bases at J, with 17 bases in the middle. Germline-derived CDR1 and CDR2 are SGHRS and YFSETQ. The CDR3 contains 17 residues. The CDR3 region is CASSLALGGGRTDTQYF. CDR3 DNA sequence: TGCGCCAGCAGCTTGGCCCTCGGGGGAGGCAGGACAGATACGCAGTATTTT. Together with reference TRBV5-1 and TRBJ2-3, the CDR3 gives the full variable domain: KAGVTQTPRYLIKTRGQQVTLSCSPISGHRSVSWYQQTPGQGLQFLFEYFSETQRNKGNFPGRFSGRQFSNSRSEMNVSTLELGDSALYLCASSLALGGGRTDTQYFGPGTRLTVL.

The gene calls are TRBV30 and TRBJ2-7; D is perhaps TRBD2 (6 bases). The CDR3 loop spans 12 amino acids. In germline, CDR1 is GTSNPN, CDR2 SVGIG (reference sequence). The V gene lost 0 bases and the J gene lost 9 bases, with 12 bases spanning the gap. The CDR3 nucleotides are TGTGCCTGGAGTGTAGGTCCCGGGAGGCAGTACTTC. Its protein product is CAWSVGPGRQYF.

This clonotype was observed at least ten times. The chain carries TRBV7-2 and TRBJ2-7, with unresolved D. V gave up 5 bases and J gave up 3 bases, with 11 bases separating them. This CDR3 has 13 residues. The germline V gene encodes CDR1 SGHTA and CDR2 FQGNSA. The DNA for the CDR3 is TGTGCCAGCAGCCCCGTCGGCTTCTACGAGCAGTACTTC. Amino acid sequence: CASSPVGFYEQYF.

There are a few counts of this clonotype. The V and J genes are TRBV19 and TRBJ1-3; D remains ambiguous. V was shortened by 5 bases and J by 9 bases, with 17 bases between the two germline ends. CDR1 and CDR2 (germline): LNHDA, SQIVND (reference sequence). The CDR3 totals 14 residues. CDR3 nucleotides: TGTGCCAGTAGTGGGTCAGCTCACCGAGCCACCATATATTTT. Translating gives CASSGSAHRATIYF.

The V and J genes are TRBV14 and TRBJ2-5; TRBD1 matches at 7 bases. Germline CDR1 and CDR2: SGHDN and FVKESK. The CDR3 has 16 residues. J lost 5 bases, V lost 0 bases, and 9 bases had no gene match. In DNA, the CDR3 is TGTGCCAGCAGCCAAGATCGCGACAGGGTGATGGAGACCCAGTACTTC. This encodes CASSQDRDRVMETQYF.

This chain connects TRBV2 to TRBJ2-7, with a weak D call TRBD2 (6 bases). The germline V gene encodes CDR1 SNHLY and CDR2 FYNNEI. V lost 6 bases to trimming and J lost 0 bases, with 12 bases between them. The CDR3 covers 14 residues. The CDR3 region is CASRWGDHSYEQYF. The CDR3 bases are TGTGCCAGCAGGTGGGGGGACCACTCCTACGAGCAGTACTTC.

The chain links TRBV20-1 to TRBJ2-2, with 8 positions matching TRBD1. From germline, CDR1 is DFQATT and CDR2 SNEGSKA (reference sequence). The CDR3 consists of 14 residues. J gave up 5 bases and V 1 base, and 3 bases lay outside the gene matches. CDR3 loop: CSARGTGRTGELFF. The CDR3 coding sequence is TGCAGTGCTAGAGGGACAGGGCGGACCGGGGAGCTGTTTTTT.

CDR3 region: CASSPPWGDGYTF. DNA for the CDR3: TGTGCCAGCAGCCCCCCGTGGGGGGATGGCTACACCTTC. The chain recombines TRBV7-8 with TRBJ1-2; a weak D match, TRBD1 (5 bases). CDR3 length: 13 amino acids. Germline CDR1 and CDR2: SGHVS and FQNEAQ. V lost 5 bases, J lost 6 bases, and 13 bases lay in between. Looking up the rest from reference TRBV7-8 and TRBJ1-2 gives the full variable domain: GAGVSQSPRYKVAKRGQDVALRCDPISGHVSLFWYQQALGQGPEFLTYFQNEAQLDKSGLPSDRFFAERPEGSVSTLKIQRTQQEDSAVYLCASSPPWGDGYTFGSGTRLTVV.

The sample holds many counts of this clonotype. This sequence joins TRBV12-3 or TRBV12-4 and TRBJ2-1; 9 bases fit TRBD2. The V gene end was trimmed by 5 bases and the J gene end by 6 bases; junction bases not matched to a gene: 8. This CDR3 contains 15 residues. The CDR3 nucleotides are TGTGCCAGCAGTACCAGCGGGAGGCGGGTCAATGAGCAGTTCTTC. This codes for CASSTSGRRVNEQFF.

The chain combines TRBV6-5 with TRBJ1-3, with no clear D. V gave up 5 bases and J gave up 3 bases, with 8 bases separating them. Germline V lookup: CDR1 MNHEY, CDR2 SVGAGI. The CDR3 is 13 residues long. In DNA form, the CDR3 reads TGTGCCAGCAGTCGGTCCCTTGGAAACACCATATATTTT. Translating gives CASSRSLGNTIYF.

The chain recombines TRBV20-1 with TRBJ1-2; tentatively, D is TRBD1 (6 bases). The germline V and J ends were trimmed by 6 bases and 6 bases, with 17 bases remaining between them. The CDR3 is 13 amino acids. The V gene's germline CDR1 is DFQATT and CDR2 SNEGSKA (reference sequence). The CDR3 nucleotides read TGCAGTGCCCGCCCATGGACAGTTGATGGCTACACCTTC. Protein sequence: CSARPWTVDGYTF.

The genes are TRBV19 and TRBJ2-7; the match to TRBD2 covers 8 bases. J gave up 2 bases and V 2 bases, and 11 bases lay outside the gene matches. CDR3 length: 17 residues. Germline values: CDR1 LNHDA, CDR2 SQIVND (reference sequence). The CDR3 coding sequence is TGTGCCAGTAGTATATCCCCAGCGGGAGCGCTCACCTACGAGCAGTACTTC. Its translation is CASSISPAGALTYEQYF.